Shown below are 2 T cell receptor beta chains from a single sample sequenced in a study of cytomegalovirus exposure and HLA in healthy donors. The PCR used 60 Vbeta and 13 Jbeta primers. TCRdb's table, derived via immunoSEQ multiplex PCR, lists solely in-frame clones and lacks some. Here the sample table reports about 200,000 clones. Sequencing was carried out using PBMCs. The receptors here all came from a boy younger than 18 in good health and CMV-seronegative.

This chain joins TRBV7-9 and TRBJ2-7; D is perhaps TRBD1 (5 bases). Germline V gives CDR1 SEHNR, CDR2 FQNEAQ (reference sequence). The CDR3 spans 15 residues. Deletions cut 6 bases from V and 4 bases from J, with 19 bases between. CDR3 protein: CASSPDSVTRYEQYF. In DNA, the CDR3 is TGTGCCAGCAGTCCCGACAGCGTAACAAGGTACGAGCAGTACTTC. The full variable domain, rest sourced from reference TRBV7-9 and TRBJ2-7, is DTGVSQNPRHKITKRGQNVTFRCDPISEHNRLYWYRQTLGQGPEFLTYFQNEAQLEKSRLLSDRFSAERPKGSFSTLEIQRTEQGDSAMYLCASSPDSVTRYEQYFGPGTRLTVT.

CDR3 amino acids: CASSQSRPTGELFF. CDR3 nucleotide sequence: TGTGCCAGCAGCCAGTCCCGTCCCACCGGGGAGCTGTTTTTT. The rearrangement links TRBV6-5 to TRBJ2-2; no definite D call. The CDR3 extends over 14 amino acids. V shed 6 bases and J shed 4 bases, with 12 bases lying between them. The V gene's germline CDR1 is MNHEY and CDR2 SVGAGI.